This TCR beta chain was identified during a study of human versus mouse CDR3 diversity and MHC coevolution. This clone was observed a single time. This specimen includes other DNA sequences encoding the same CDR3. Per the germline V gene, CDR1 is KGHSH and CDR2 is LQKENI. The CDR3 is 16 residues long. V was shortened by 1 base and J by 3 bases, with 15 bases between the two germline ends. The protocol was immunoSEQ multiplex PCR, while the TCRdb copy is restricted to in-frame clones and leaves out a portion. The table lists 86,000 or so clones, approximately 92% of them singletons, with approximately 1.5% in the top ten.

Sequenced sample: naive CD4+ T cells from blood. Regarding subset: CD45RO-negative CD62L-positive naive CD4 T cells. The TCR was taken from a person aged 25 to 75 in good health. The chain carries TRBV18 and TRBJ1-1, with D perhaps TRBD1 (5 bases). CDR3 residues: CASSPQEPGVDTEAFF. DNA of the CDR3: TGTGCCAGCTCACCACAAGAGCCGGGGGTGGACACTGAAGCTTTCTTT.